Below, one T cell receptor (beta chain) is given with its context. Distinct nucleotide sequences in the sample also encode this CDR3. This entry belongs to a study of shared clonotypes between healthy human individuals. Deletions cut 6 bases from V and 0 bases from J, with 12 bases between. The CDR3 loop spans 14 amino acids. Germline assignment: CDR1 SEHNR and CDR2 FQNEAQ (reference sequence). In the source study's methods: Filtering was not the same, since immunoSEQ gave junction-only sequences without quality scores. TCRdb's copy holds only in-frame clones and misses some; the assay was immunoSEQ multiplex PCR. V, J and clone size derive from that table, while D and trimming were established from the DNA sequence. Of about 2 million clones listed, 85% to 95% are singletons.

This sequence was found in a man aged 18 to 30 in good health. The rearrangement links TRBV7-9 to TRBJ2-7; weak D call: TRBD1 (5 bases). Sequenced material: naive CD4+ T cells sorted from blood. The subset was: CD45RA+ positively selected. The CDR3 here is CASSPPDNSYEQYF. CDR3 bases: TGTGCCAGCAGTCCGCCGGACAACTCCTACGAGCAGTACTTC.